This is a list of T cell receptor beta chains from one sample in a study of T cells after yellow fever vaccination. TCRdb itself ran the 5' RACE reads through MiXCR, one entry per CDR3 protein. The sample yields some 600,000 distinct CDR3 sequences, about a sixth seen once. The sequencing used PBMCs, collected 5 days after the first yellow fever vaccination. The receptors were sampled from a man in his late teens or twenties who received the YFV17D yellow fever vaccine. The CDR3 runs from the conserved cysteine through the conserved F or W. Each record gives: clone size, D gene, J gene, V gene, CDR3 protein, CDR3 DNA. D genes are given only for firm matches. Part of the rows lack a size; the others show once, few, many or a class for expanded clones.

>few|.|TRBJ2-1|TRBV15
CATSTVQGLSYNEQFF
TGTGCCACCAGCACAGTACAGGGTCTCTCCTACAATGAGCAGTTCTTC
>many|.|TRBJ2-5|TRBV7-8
CASSPHGSEETQYF
TGTGCCAGCAGCCCGCACGGGAGTGAGGAGACCCAGTACTTC
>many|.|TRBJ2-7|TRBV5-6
CASSQRLGEQYF
TGTGCCAGCAGTCAGAGACTTGGCGAGCAGTACTTC
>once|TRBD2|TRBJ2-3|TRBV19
CASSIQAGPTDTQYF
TGTGCCAGTAGTATCCAAGCGGGGCCCACAGATACGCAGTATTTT
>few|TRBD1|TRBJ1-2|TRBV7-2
CASRRTTGTGGRGYTF
TGTGCCAGCAGAAGAACCACCGGGACAGGGGGCCGAGGCTACACCTTC
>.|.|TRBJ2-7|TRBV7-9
CASSPGKADYEQYF
TGTGCCAGCAGCCCCGGAAAGGCGGACTACGAGCAGTACTTC
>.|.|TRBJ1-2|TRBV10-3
CAISEGQFYGYTF
TGTGCCATCAGTGAAGGCCAGTTCTATGGCTACACCTTC
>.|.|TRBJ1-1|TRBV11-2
CASSLVLSEAFF
TGTGCCAGCAGCTTAGTATTATCTGAAGCTTTCTTT
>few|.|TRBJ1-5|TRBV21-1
CASSKALRDRHQPQHF
TGTGCCAGCAGCAAAGCGCTAAGGGACAGGCATCAGCCCCAGCATTTT
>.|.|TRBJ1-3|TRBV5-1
CASSLVGSSGNTIYF
TGCGCCAGCAGCTTGGTGGGGAGCTCTGGAAACACCATATATTTT
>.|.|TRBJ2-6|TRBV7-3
CASSLSGNDVLTF
TGTGCCAGCAGCTTATCAGGGAACGACGTCCTGACTTTC
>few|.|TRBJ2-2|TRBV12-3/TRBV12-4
CASSLGSGGAGELFF
TGTGCCAGCAGTTTGGGGTCTGGGGGTGCCGGGGAGCTGTTTTTT
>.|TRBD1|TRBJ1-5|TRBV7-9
CASSSPGGSQPQHF
TGTGCCAGCAGCTCTCCAGGGGGGAGTCAGCCCCAGCATTTT
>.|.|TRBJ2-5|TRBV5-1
CASSLDGRGGQETQYF
TGCGCCAGCAGCTTGGACGGGAGAGGGGGCCAAGAGACCCAGTACTTC
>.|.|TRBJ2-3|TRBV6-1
CASRRDWGTDTQYF
TGTGCCAGCAGGAGGGACTGGGGGACAGATACGCAGTATTTT
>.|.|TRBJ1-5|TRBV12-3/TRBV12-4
CASSPQRGRNQPQHF
TGTGCCAGCAGTCCTCAACGCGGGCGCAATCAGCCCCAGCATTTT
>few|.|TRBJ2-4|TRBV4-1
CASSQDRLRHIQYF
TGCGCCAGCAGCCAAGATCGTCTCCGGCACATTCAGTACTTC
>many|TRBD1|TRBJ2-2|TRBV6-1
CAIPNHRGNTGELFF
TGTGCCATCCCTAATCACAGGGGGAACACCGGGGAGCTGTTTTTT
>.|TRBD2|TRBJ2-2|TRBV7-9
CASSQPAGVGTGELFF
TGTGCCAGCAGCCAACCCGCGGGGGTCGGCACCGGGGAGCTGTTTTTT
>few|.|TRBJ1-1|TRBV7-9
CASSFWGRGVYTEAFF
TGTGCCAGCAGCTTTTGGGGGCGCGGGGTTTACACTGAAGCTTTCTTT
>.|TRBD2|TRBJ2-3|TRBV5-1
CASSEATSGGSTDTQYF
TGCGCCAGCAGCGAAGCAACTAGCGGGGGGAGCACAGATACGCAGTATTTT
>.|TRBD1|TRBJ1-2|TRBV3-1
CASSHLDRANYGYTF
TGTGCCAGCAGCCACCTGGACAGGGCTAACTATGGCTACACCTTC
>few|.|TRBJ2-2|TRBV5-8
CASSFYIANTGELFF
TGTGCCAGCAGCTTCTACATTGCGAACACCGGGGAGCTGTTTTTT
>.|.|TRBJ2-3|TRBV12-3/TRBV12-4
CASSLFWGQADTQYF
TGTGCCAGCAGTTTGTTCTGGGGGCAGGCAGATACGCAGTATTTT
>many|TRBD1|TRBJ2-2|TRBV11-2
CASSLGGAGTGELFF
TGTGCCAGCAGTTTAGGGGGCGCTGGCACCGGGGAGCTGTTTTTT
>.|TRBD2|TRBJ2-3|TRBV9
CASSVAPSGGTDTQYF
TGTGCCAGCAGCGTAGCCCCTAGCGGAGGCACAGATACGCAGTATTTT
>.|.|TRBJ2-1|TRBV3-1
CASSPHRKCNEQFF
TGTGCCAGCAGCCCTCATCGGAAGTGCAATGAGCAGTTCTTC
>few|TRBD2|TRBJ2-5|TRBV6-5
CASSTSGGETQYF
TGTGCCAGCAGTACTAGCGGGGGAGAGACCCAGTACTTC
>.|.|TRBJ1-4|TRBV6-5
CASSYSTPLGGKLFF
TGTGCCAGCAGTTACTCCACACCCCTCGGTGGAAAACTGTTTTTT
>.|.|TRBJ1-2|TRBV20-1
CSALFSGPEDYTF
TGCAGTGCCCTCTTCTCGGGCCCGGAGGACTACACCTTC
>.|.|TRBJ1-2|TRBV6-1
CASTGIGGYGYTF
TGTGCCAGCACCGGAATTGGAGGCTATGGCTACACCTTC
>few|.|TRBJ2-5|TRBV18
CASSPWGETQYF
TGTGCCAGCTCACCGTGGGGAGAGACCCAGTACTTC
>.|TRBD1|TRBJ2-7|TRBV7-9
CASSPGQGTLYEQYF
TGTGCCAGCAGCCCTGGACAGGGGACCCTCTACGAGCAGTACTTC
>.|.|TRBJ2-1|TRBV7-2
CASSPGWAREQFF
TGTGCCAGCAGCCCGGGTTGGGCACGGGAGCAGTTCTTC
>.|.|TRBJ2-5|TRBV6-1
CASSIPGVKETQYF
TGTGCCAGCAGCATACCTGGCGTTAAGGAGACCCAGTACTTC
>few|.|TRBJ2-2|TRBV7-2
CASSLGILTGELFF
TGTGCCAGCAGCTTAGGGATTTTAACCGGGGAGCTGTTTTTT
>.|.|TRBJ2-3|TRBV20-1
CSARGAPGATDTQYF
TGCAGTGCTAGAGGGGCTCCGGGGGCCACAGATACGCAGTATTTT
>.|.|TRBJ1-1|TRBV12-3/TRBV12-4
CASSLQGWGTEAFF
TGTGCCAGCAGTTTACAGGGATGGGGCACTGAAGCTTTCTTT
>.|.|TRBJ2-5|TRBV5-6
CASSWGGGAVEETQYF
TGTGCCAGCAGCTGGGGCGGGGGCGCGGTCGAAGAGACCCAGTACTTC
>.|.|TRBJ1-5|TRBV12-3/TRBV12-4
CASAFTGVHQPQHF
TGTGCCAGCGCCTTTACGGGGGTACATCAGCCCCAGCATTTT